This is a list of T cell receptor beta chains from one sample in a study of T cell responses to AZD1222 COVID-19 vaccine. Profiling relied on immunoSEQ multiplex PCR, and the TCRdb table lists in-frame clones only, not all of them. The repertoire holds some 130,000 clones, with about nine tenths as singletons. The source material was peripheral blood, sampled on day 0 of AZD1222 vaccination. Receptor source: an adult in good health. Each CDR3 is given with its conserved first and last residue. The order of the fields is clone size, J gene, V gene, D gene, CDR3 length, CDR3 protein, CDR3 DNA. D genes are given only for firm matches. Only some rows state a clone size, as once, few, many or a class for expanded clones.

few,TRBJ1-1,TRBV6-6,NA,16,CASSPPDGLKRTEAFF,TGTGCCAGCAGCCCCCCGGACGGCCTAAAGAGGACTGAAGCTTTCTTT
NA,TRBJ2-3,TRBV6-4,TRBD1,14,CASSEGQGADTQYF,TGTGCCAGCAGTGAGGGACAGGGGGCAGATACGCAGTATTTT
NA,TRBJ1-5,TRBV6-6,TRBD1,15,CASSWGQGDNQPQHF,TGTGCCAGCAGTTGGGGACAGGGGGATAATCAGCCCCAGCATTTT
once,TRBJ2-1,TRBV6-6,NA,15,CASGSAVPSRNEQFF,TGTGCCAGCGGTTCAGCAGTCCCCTCACGGAATGAGCAGTTCTTC
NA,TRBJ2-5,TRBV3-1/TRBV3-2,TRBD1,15,CASSPPGTGGETQYF,TGTGCCAGCAGCCCACCCGGGACAGGGGGAGAGACCCAGTACTTC
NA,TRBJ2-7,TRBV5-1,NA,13,CASSPIVSYEQYF,TGCGCCAGCAGCCCGATCGTCTCCTACGAGCAGTACTTC
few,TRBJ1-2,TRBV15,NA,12,CATSPSNYGYTF,TGTGCCACCAGCCCCTCTAACTATGGCTACACCTTC
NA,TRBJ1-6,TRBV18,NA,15,CASSPDYSPDSPLHF,TGTGCCAGCTCACCAGACTACAGCCCTGATTCACCCCTCCACTTT
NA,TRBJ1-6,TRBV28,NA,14,CASSIPDSNSPLHF,TGTGCCAGCAGTATCCCGGACAGTAATTCACCCCTCCACTTT
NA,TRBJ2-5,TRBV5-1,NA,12,CASSSSGETQYF,TGCGCCAGCAGCTCTTCGGGAGAGACCCAGTACTTC
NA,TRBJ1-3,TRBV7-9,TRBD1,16,CASSSWTGPPGNTIYF,TGTGCCAGCAGCTCATGGACAGGACCTCCTGGAAACACCATATATTTT
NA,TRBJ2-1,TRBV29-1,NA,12,CSVRGDYNEQFF,TGCAGCGTTAGGGGGGATTACAATGAGCAGTTCTTC
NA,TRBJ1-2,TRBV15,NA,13,CATSRDRLYGYTF,TGTGCCACCAGCAGAGATCGGCTCTATGGCTACACCTTC
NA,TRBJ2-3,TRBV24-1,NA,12,CATSEGWGTQYF,TGTGCCACCAGTGAGGGGTGGGGTACGCAGTATTTT
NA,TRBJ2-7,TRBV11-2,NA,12,CASSLVGNEQYF,TGTGCCAGCAGCTTAGTGGGTAACGAGCAGTACTTC
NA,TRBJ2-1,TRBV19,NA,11,CASAMYNEQFF,TGTGCCAGTGCGATGTACAATGAGCAGTTCTTC
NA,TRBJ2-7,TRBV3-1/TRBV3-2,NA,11,CASSQSYEQYF,TGTGCCAGCAGCCAGTCCTACGAGCAGTACTTC
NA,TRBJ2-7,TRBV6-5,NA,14,CASSWGPSPREQYF,TGTGCCAGCAGTTGGGGACCCTCCCCGAGGGAGCAGTACTTC
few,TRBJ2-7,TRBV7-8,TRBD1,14,CASSSDRGKSEQYF,TGTGCCAGCAGCTCCGACAGGGGTAAGAGTGAGCAGTACTTC
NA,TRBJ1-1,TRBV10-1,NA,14,CASSDHKWNTEAFF,TGCGCCAGCAGTGATCACAAATGGAACACTGAAGCTTTCTTT
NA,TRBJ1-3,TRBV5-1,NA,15,CASSSTLGAGNTIYF,TGCGCCAGCAGCTCCACCTTGGGAGCTGGAAACACCATATATTTT
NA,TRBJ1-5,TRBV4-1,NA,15,CASSQDGNSHQPQHF,TGCGCCAGCAGCCAAGACGGGAACAGCCATCAGCCCCAGCATTTT
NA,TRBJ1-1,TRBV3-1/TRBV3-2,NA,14,CASSQDPTRTEAFF,TGTGCCAGCAGCCAAGACCCAACTAGGACTGAAGCTTTCTTT
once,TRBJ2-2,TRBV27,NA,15,CASSAPRANTGELFF,TGTGCCAGCAGCGCCCCTCGCGCGAACACCGGGGAGCTGTTTTTT
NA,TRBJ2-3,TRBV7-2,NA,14,CASSLVSWGDTQYF,TGTGCCAGCAGCTTAGTATCCTGGGGAGATACGCAGTATTTT
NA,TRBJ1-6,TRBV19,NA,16,CASSIIQGAYNSPLHF,TGTGCCAGTAGTATTATACAGGGAGCTTATAATTCACCCCTCCACTTT
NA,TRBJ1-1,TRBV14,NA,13,CASSHRDGMRAFF,TGTGCCAGCAGCCACAGGGACGGGATGAGAGCTTTCTTT
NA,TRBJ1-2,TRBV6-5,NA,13,CASRDRRPYGYTF,TGTGCCAGCAGGGATCGTCGCCCCTATGGCTACACCTTC
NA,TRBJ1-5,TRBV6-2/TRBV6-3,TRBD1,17,CASSYPADRGVNQPQHF,TGTGCCAGCAGTTACCCGGCAGACAGGGGGGTGAATCAGCCCCAGCATTTT
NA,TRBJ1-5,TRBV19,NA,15,CASTSISPKDQPQHF,TGTGCCAGTACCAGTATAAGCCCAAAAGATCAGCCCCAGCATTTT
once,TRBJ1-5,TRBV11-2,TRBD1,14,CASSFSDRGQPQHF,TGTGCCAGCAGCTTCTCGGACAGGGGCCAGCCCCAGCATTTT
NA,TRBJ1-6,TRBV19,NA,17,CASRDWGTSSYNSPLHF,TGTGCCAGTAGGGATTGGGGGACGAGCTCCTATAATTCACCCCTCCACTTT
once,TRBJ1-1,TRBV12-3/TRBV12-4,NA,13,CASGPGQYTEAFF,TGTGCCAGCGGCCCGGGACAATACACTGAAGCTTTCTTT
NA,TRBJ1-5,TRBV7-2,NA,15,CASSSGVSRNQPQHF,TGTGCCAGCAGTAGTGGGGTGAGTCGCAATCAGCCCCAGCATTTT
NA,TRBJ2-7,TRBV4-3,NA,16,CASSQVRWGSSYEQYF,TGCGCCAGCAGCCAAGTTAGGTGGGGGTCCTCCTACGAGCAGTACTTC
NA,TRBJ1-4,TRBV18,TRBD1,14,CASSQGGGGEKLFF,TGTGCCAGCTCACAAGGGGGCGGAGGTGAAAAACTGTTTTTT
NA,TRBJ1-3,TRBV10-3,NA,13,CAISDSPGNTIYF,TGTGCCATCAGCGATAGTCCCGGAAACACCATATATTTT
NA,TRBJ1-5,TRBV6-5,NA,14,CASSYPGAYQPQHF,TGTGCCAGCAGTTATCCCGGGGCTTATCAGCCCCAGCATTTT
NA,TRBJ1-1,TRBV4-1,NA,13,CASSQNRESGAFF,TGCGCCAGCAGCCAAAACAGGGAGTCGGGCGCTTTCTTT
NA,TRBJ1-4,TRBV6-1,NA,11,CASSTNEKLFF,TGTGCCAGCAGTACTAATGAAAAACTGTTTTTT
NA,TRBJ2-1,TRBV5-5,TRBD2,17,CASSLGSPLAGGREQFF,TGTGCCAGCAGCTTAGGATCGCCACTAGCGGGGGGGCGGGAGCAGTTCTTC
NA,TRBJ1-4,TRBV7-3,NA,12,CASSLTNEKLFF,TGTGCCAGCAGTCTAACTAATGAAAAACTGTTTTTT
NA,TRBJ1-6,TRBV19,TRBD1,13,CASSIERGQTLHF,TGTGCCAGTAGTATAGAAAGGGGGCAGACCCTCCACTTT
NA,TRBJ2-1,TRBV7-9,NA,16,CASSFPLAGTGNEQFF,TGTGCCAGCAGCTTCCCACTAGCGGGGACAGGGAATGAGCAGTTCTTC
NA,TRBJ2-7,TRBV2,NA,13,CASRDLSRHEQYF,TGTGCCAGCAGGGACCTCTCGCGACACGAGCAGTACTTC
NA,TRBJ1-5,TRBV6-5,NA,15,CASSYSAGSNQPQHF,TGTGCCAGCAGTTACTCGGCGGGTAGCAATCAGCCCCAGCATTTT
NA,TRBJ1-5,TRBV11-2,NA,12,CASSFSNQPQHF,TGTGCCAGCAGTTTTAGCAATCAGCCCCAGCATTTT
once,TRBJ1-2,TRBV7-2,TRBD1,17,CASSLTARGTGKDGYTF,TGTGCCAGCAGCCTAACGGCTCGGGGGACAGGGAAAGATGGCTACACCTTC
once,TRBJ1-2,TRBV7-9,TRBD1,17,CASSLSKGRGPNYGYTF,TGTGCCAGCAGCTTATCAAAGGGAAGGGGGCCTAACTATGGCTACACCTTC
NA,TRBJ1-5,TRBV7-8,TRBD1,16,CASSPGTGGFNQPQHF,TGTGCCAGCAGCCCCGGGACAGGGGGCTTCAATCAGCCCCAGCATTTT
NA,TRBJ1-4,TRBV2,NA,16,CASRGNQRRAQEKLFF,TGTGCCAGCAGGGGTAACCAACGAAGGGCGCAGGAAAAACTGTTTTTT
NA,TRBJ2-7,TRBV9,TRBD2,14,CASSFGGASPEQYF,TGTGCCAGCAGCTTCGGGGGGGCGAGTCCCGAGCAGTACTTC